A selection of T cell receptor beta chains follows, all from one sample in a study of CD8+CD57+ T cells in acquired aplastic anemia. One entry per CDR3 protein, called by TCRdb with MiXCR from the reads. The sample consists of 180,000 or so distinct CDR3 sequences, 55% to 65% of them appearing once. Sequences were obtained from sorted CD4+, CD8+, or CD8+CD57+ T cells (not recorded which) from PBMCs. The receptors originated from a human donor with aplastic anemia. CDR3s include the opening cysteine and the closing phenylalanine or tryptophan. Each record gives: clone size, D gene, J gene, V gene, CDR3 protein, CDR3 DNA. The D gene is left open where the match is weak. The size entry is marked missing in some rows and otherwise reads once, few, many or a size class.

>-|-|TRBJ2-6|TRBV29-1
CSVGAVASGANVLTF
TGCAGCGTGGGAGCCGTGGCCTCTGGGGCCAACGTCCTGACTTTC
>once|TRBD1|TRBJ1-5|TRBV24-1
CATRRDRGSGQPQHF
TGTGCCACCCGCCGGGACAGGGGGTCCGGTCAGCCCCAGCATTTT
>-|-|TRBJ1-1|TRBV19
CASSRLTGLGQTEAFF
TGTGCCAGTAGTAGGTTAACAGGGCTGGGGCAGACTGAAGCTTTCTTT
>many|-|TRBJ1-3|TRBV13
CASSLDGNSGNTIYF
TGTGCCAGCAGCCTTGACGGAAACTCTGGAAACACCATATATTTT
>many|-|TRBJ1-1|TRBV29-1
CSVTGLFTEAFF
TGCAGCGTAACGGGGCTCTTCACTGAAGCTTTCTTT
>many|TRBD1|TRBJ2-7|TRBV20-1
CSARVRDSSYEQYF
TGCAGTGCTAGAGTCCGGGACAGCTCCTACGAGCAGTACTTC
>-|-|TRBJ2-7|TRBV20-1
CSAGQLTYEQYF
TGCAGTGCTGGACAGTTGACCTACGAGCAGTACTTC
>-|-|TRBJ2-7|TRBV20-1
CSAIGRENTYEQYF
TGCAGTGCTATAGGACGGGAGAACACCTACGAGCAGTACTTC
>-|-|TRBJ1-1|TRBV5-1
CASSKQGSTDAFF
TGCGCCAGCAGTAAGCAGGGGTCCACTGATGCTTTCTTT
>many|-|TRBJ2-1|TRBV6-5
CASSYNNEQFF
TGTGCCAGCAGTTATAACAATGAGCAGTTCTTC
>-|-|TRBJ2-7|TRBV7-2
CASSKLPGAYEQYF
TGTGCCAGCAGCAAACTACCGGGAGCCTACGAGCAGTACTTC
>few|TRBD2|TRBJ2-1|TRBV7-6
CASSLAISGRAYNEQFF
TGTGCCAGCAGCTTAGCCATTAGCGGGAGGGCCTACAATGAGCAGTTCTTC
>many|-|TRBJ1-6|TRBV4-1
CASSPAGISYNSPLHF
TGCGCCAGCAGCCCGGCCGGGATCTCCTATAATTCACCCCTCCACTTT
>many|-|TRBJ2-1|TRBV7-2
CASSFNWSSYNEQFF
TGTGCCAGCAGCTTTAACTGGAGCTCCTACAATGAGCAGTTCTTC
>-|-|TRBJ2-5|TRBV20-1
CSARDRGRETQYF
TGCAGTGCTAGAGACAGGGGCAGGGAGACCCAGTACTTC
>many|-|TRBJ2-2|TRBV19
CASSSGLTGELFF
TGTGCCAGTAGTAGCGGCCTGACCGGGGAGCTGTTTTTT
>-|-|TRBJ1-2|TRBV7-8
CASSLERDNNYGYTF
TGTGCCAGCAGCTTAGAGAGGGACAATAACTATGGCTACACCTTC
>-|TRBD1|TRBJ1-1|TRBV27
CASFPLFRDRETEAFF
TGTGCCAGCTTTCCCCTTTTCCGGGACAGGGAAACTGAAGCTTTCTTT
>many|-|TRBJ1-2|TRBV5-6
CASSYGQNYGYTF
TGTGCCAGCAGCTACGGACAGAACTATGGCTACACCTTC
>-|-|TRBJ1-5|TRBV24-1
CATSEGRGNQPQHF
TGTGCCACCAGTGAGGGGCGGGGAAATCAGCCCCAGCATTTT
>once|TRBD1|TRBJ1-1|TRBV20-1
CSAPHQGGNSGEAFF
TGCAGTGCCCCTCACCAGGGGGGGAACAGTGGTGAAGCTTTCTTT
>-|-|TRBJ1-4|TRBV19
CASSPGSHNEKLFF
TGTGCCAGTAGCCCAGGGTCACATAATGAAAAACTGTTTTTT
>-|-|TRBJ1-2|TRBV5-8
CASTIDRLRGYTF
TGTGCCAGCACCATAGACAGGCTCCGGGGCTACACCTTC
>once|TRBD1|TRBJ2-1|TRBV4-2
CASSQEVGDREQFF
TGTGCCAGCAGCCAAGAAGTCGGGGACAGGGAGCAGTTCTTC
>-|-|TRBJ2-1|TRBV7-2
CASSLEIGEQFF
TGTGCCAGCAGCTTAGAGATTGGTGAGCAGTTCTTC
>-|TRBD1|TRBJ2-7|TRBV2
CASRGDRGSHEQYF
TGTGCCAGCAGGGGGGACAGGGGATCCCACGAGCAGTACTTC
>-|-|TRBJ2-3|TRBV7-9
CASSPGGNGTDTQYF
TGTGCCAGCAGCCCAGGGGGGAATGGCACAGATACGCAGTATTTT
>many|TRBD2|TRBJ2-1|TRBV4-1
CASSQDLAGKNEQFF
TGCGCCAGCAGCCAAGATCTAGCGGGGAAAAATGAGCAGTTCTTC
>-|-|TRBJ1-1|TRBV29-1
CSVEADVEAFF
TGCAGCGTTGAAGCGGACGTTGAAGCTTTCTTT
>many|-|TRBJ2-7|TRBV4-2
CASSQEYAPSSYEQYF
TGTGCCAGCAGCCAAGAGTACGCCCCGAGCTCCTACGAGCAGTACTTC
>many|-|TRBJ1-1|TRBV7-9
CASSPQMNTEAFF
TGTGCCAGCAGCCCTCAGATGAACACTGAAGCTTTCTTT
>-|TRBD1|TRBJ1-1|TRBV7-2
CASSLTTGVTEAFF
TGTGCCAGCAGCTTAACGACAGGGGTCACTGAAGCTTTCTTT
>-|-|TRBJ1-2|TRBV10-2
CASSESGPYGYTF
TGCGCCAGCAGTGAGTCCGGTCCGTATGGCTACACCTTC
>-|-|TRBJ2-5|TRBV2
CASSGRGVETQYF
TGTGCCAGCAGTGGGAGGGGGGTAGAGACCCAGTACTTC
>-|-|TRBJ2-3|TRBV6-4
CASSGVVGGTQYF
TGTGCCAGCAGTGGCGTCGTGGGGGGTACGCAGTATTTT
>-|TRBD1|TRBJ1-2|TRBV20-1
CSARAETGYGYTF
TGCAGTGCTAGAGCCGAGACAGGGTATGGCTACACCTTC
>-|-|TRBJ2-3|TRBV7-9
CASKDLLMSGDPPDTQYF
TGTGCCAGCAAGGACCTTCTGATGTCGGGGGACCCGCCGGATACGCAGTATTTT
>-|-|TRBJ2-7|TRBV6-1
CASSGLGSSYEQYF
TGTGCCAGCAGTGGTTTGGGATCGTCCTACGAGCAGTACTTC
>few|-|TRBJ1-2|TRBV25-1
CASSHPQTDNYGYTF
TGTGCCAGCAGTCATCCTCAGACAGATAACTATGGCTACACCTTC
>-|-|TRBJ1-2|TRBV19
CASSITGANYGYTF
TGTGCCAGTAGTATAACGGGTGCTAACTATGGCTACACCTTC
>-|TRBD1|TRBJ1-2|TRBV19
CASSIGGGGGYGYTF
TGTGCCAGTAGTATTGGAGGAGGGGGCGGGTACGGCTACACCTTC
>-|-|TRBJ2-2|TRBV11-3
CASSLWGTGELFF
TGTGCCAGCAGCTTGTGGGGAACCGGGGAGCTGTTTTTT
>few|TRBD2|TRBJ2-1|TRBV12-3/TRBV12-4
CASSLLLADSYNEQFF
TGTGCCAGCAGCCTACTACTAGCGGACTCCTACAATGAGCAGTTCTTC
>many|-|TRBJ1-1|TRBV5-1
CASSLDTVGTEAFF
TGCGCCAGCAGCTTAGACACGGTCGGGACTGAAGCTTTCTTT
>few|-|TRBJ1-2|TRBV7-9
CASSLTLAPGGYTF
TGTGCCAGCAGCTTGACGCTGGCTCCGGGAGGCTACACCTTC
>-|TRBD1|TRBJ1-2|TRBV7-3
CASSYRDRGQGGYTF
TGTGCCAGCAGCTACCGGGACAGGGGGCAGGGTGGCTACACCTTC
>-|-|TRBJ1-6|TRBV11-2
CASSLAPNNSPLHF
TGTGCCAGCAGCTTAGCGCCGAATAATTCACCCCTCCACTTT
>-|TRBD1|TRBJ2-7|TRBV7-6
CASSGPGQGPSYEQYF
TGTGCCAGCAGCGGCCCGGGACAGGGCCCCTCCTACGAGCAGTACTTC
>-|-|TRBJ2-1|TRBV25-1
CASSDRGYNEQFF
TGTGCCAGCAGTGACAGAGGCTACAATGAGCAGTTCTTC
>once|-|TRBJ2-7|TRBV20-1
CSARPETQGFEQYF
TGCAGTGCTAGGCCGGAAACGCAGGGTTTCGAGCAGTACTTC
>-|-|TRBJ2-3|TRBV2
CASSEGSVTDTQYF
TGTGCCAGCAGTGAAGGGTCAGTCACAGATACGCAGTATTTT